A single sample gave rise to the 22 T cell receptor beta chains below, sequenced in a study of metastatic and nonmetastatic thyroid tumors (dated by TCRdb to the early 2020s). Before undergoing thyroid surgery, none of the patients had been given any kind of treatment. The library was made by PCR. The sample was run on an Illumina HiSeq 4000. In-frame beta chains were kept once TCRdb had trimmed the public reads at Q25 with fastp and called clones with MiXCR. The sample contains approximately 30,000 clones, 7% to 9% of them found a single time. About 45% of the sample rests with the top ten. Sequencing was done on a sample of blood. These receptors originate from a female donor with papillary thyroid cancer or a benign thyroid nodule (not recorded which). Some clones in this sample may be carry-over from other donors' samples.

At least ten counts were recorded for this clone. The chain recombines TRBV11-2 with TRBJ2-2, with a weak D call TRBD1 (6 bases). Trimming cost V 6 bases and J 1 base, with 9 bases left between them. The CDR3 covers 14 residues. Looked up from germline, CDR1 is SGHAT and CDR2 is FQNNGV. In nucleotides, the CDR3 is TGTGCCAGCAGATTGGGACAGAACACCGGGGAGCTGTTTTTT. Protein product: CASRLGQNTGELFF.

Concerning this clone: This may come from a read error, since a much larger clone is one base off. The sample holds other DNA sequences that translate to the same CDR3. The chain links TRBV11-1 to TRBJ2-3; D unclear. This CDR3 region has 15 residues. Per germline, CDR1 SGHAT and CDR2 FQDESV (reference sequence). CDR3 sequence: CASSLSQDRTDTQYF. CDR3 coding DNA: TGCGCCAGCAGCCTCTCTCAGGATAGGACAGATACGCAGTATTTT.

This clone was detected ten times or more. The rearrangement links TRBV7-8 to TRBJ1-5; no definite D call. The germline CDR1 and CDR2 sequences are SGHVS and FQNEAQ. The V and J ends lost 0 bases and 6 bases respectively, with 18 bases between them. This CDR3 spans 17 amino acids. CDR3 region: CASSLAGIDLIAQPQHF. The DNA for the CDR3 is TGTGCCAGCAGCTTAGCAGGGATCGATCTCATCGCTCAGCCCCAGCATTTT.

This clone showed up many times. The rearrangement links TRBV3-1 to TRBJ1-1; D gene ambiguous. The germline gives CDR1 LGHDT, CDR2 YNNKEL (reference sequence). There are 13 residues in the CDR3. V was clipped by 4 bases and J by 1 base, with 7 bases between them. For the CDR3, the DNA is TGTGCCAGCAGCCTCTCAAGGAACACTGAAGCTTTCTTT. Translated: CASSLSRNTEAFF.

The sample holds many counts of this clone. The chain links TRBV7-8 to TRBJ2-7, with 9 bases matching TRBD1. The J segment lost 2 bases and the V segment lost 6 bases, leaving 5 bases of the junction unmatched. Germline values: CDR1 SGHVS, CDR2 FQNEAQ. The CDR3 totals 14 residues. DNA for the CDR3: TGTGCCAGCAGAACCGGGACAGGGACCTACGAGCAGTACTTC. Its protein is CASRTGTGTYEQYF.

This clone has at least ten counts. The chain uses TRBV27 and TRBJ2-4; possibly TRBD1 or TRBD2 for D (7 bases each). CDR3 size: 19 residues. V gave up 5 bases and J gave up 3 bases, with 26 bases separating them. CDR1 and CDR2 (germline): MNHEY, SMNVEV (reference sequence). The CDR3 DNA sequence: TGTGCCAGCAGTCCCCAAGCCTATACAGGGGAGGGGGGCAAAAACATTCAGTACTTC. Its protein product is CASSPQAYTGEGGKNIQYF.

This clone came up many times. Other nucleotide sequences from this sample produce the same CDR3. V is TRBV20-1 and J is TRBJ2-1, with TRBD2 matching over 15 bases. The CDR3 loop spans 15 amino acids. Germline V CDR1 and CDR2: DFQATT, SNEGSKA (reference sequence). The V segment lost 3 bases and the J segment 3 bases; nucleotides outside the gene matches: 0. The DNA of the CDR3 is TGCAGTGCTAGGGGACTAGCGGGAGGCTACAATGAGCAGTTCTTC. Its translation is CSARGLAGGYNEQFF.

Many counts were recorded for this clone. The chain uses TRBV4-1 and TRBJ2-7; 8 nucleotides agree with TRBD2. Germline CDR1 and CDR2: MGHRA and YSYEKL. The CDR3 runs 16 residues. V lost 0 bases, J lost 7 bases, and 11 bases stayed unmatched. The CDR3: CASSQDKNGGAEEQYF. The CDR3 nucleotides read TGCGCCAGCAGCCAAGATAAGAACGGGGGGGCGGAGGAGCAGTACTTC.

This clone was seen at least ten times. V gene TRBV5-1 combines with J gene TRBJ1-4; 9 bases are a match to TRBD1. Germline V gene data show CDR1 as SGHRS and CDR2 as YFSETQ. The trim removed 3 bases at V and 8 bases at J, leaving 20 bases unmatched. The CDR3 length is 19 residues. The CDR3 loop reads CASSSFQSRDRDFGEKLFF. CDR3 DNA sequence: TGCGCCAGCAGCTCCTTCCAGTCCCGGGACAGGGATTTTGGGGAAAAACTGTTTTTT.

This clone appeared many times. The rearrangement links TRBV6-1 to TRBJ2-7; 7 bases align to TRBD2. CDR3 length equals 15 residues. Trimming removed 2 bases from V and 1 base from J; junction bases left unmatched: 5. Germline CDR1 reads MNHNS; CDR2 reads SASEGT. CDR3 loop: CASSEIGGRSYEQYF. The DNA of the CDR3 is TGTGCCAGCAGTGAAATCGGGGGGAGGTCCTACGAGCAGTACTTC.

The rearrangement links TRBV28 to TRBJ1-1; D remains unclear. The CDR3 loop spans 13 amino acids. The germline V gene has CDR1 MDHEN and CDR2 SYDVKM. V dropped 11 bases and J dropped 0 bases, with 13 bases sitting between them. The CDR3 here is CAGFQLMNTEAFF. CDR3 DNA: TGTGCCGGGTTCCAGTTAATGAACACTGAAGCTTTCTTT.

This clone appeared many times. The CDR3 coding sequence is TGTGCCGGATACCGAGGGGGGGCGGGCTATGGCTACACCTTC. This codes for CAGYRGGAGYGYTF. The V gene is TRBV30, the J gene TRBJ1-2; D possibly corresponds to TRBD1 (6 bases). Trimming took 8 bases from V and 4 from J, leaving 20 bases between them. The CDR3 is made up of 14 amino acids. Germline V gene data show CDR1 as GTSNPN and CDR2 as SVGIG (reference sequence).

This clone occurred many times. CDR3 sequence: CASSPRQVDGYTF. CDR3 nucleotide sequence: TGTGCCAGCTCACCACGACAGGTTGATGGCTACACCTTC. The chain links TRBV18 to TRBJ1-2, with D perhaps TRBD1 (6 bases). This CDR3 is built from 13 residues. V was shortened by 1 base and J by 6 bases, with 9 bases between the two germline ends. The germline V gene has CDR1 KGHSH and CDR2 LQKENI. The whole variable domain, filled in from reference TRBV18 and TRBJ1-2, reads NAGVMQNPRHLVRRRGQEARLRCSPMKGHSHVYWYRQLPEEGLKFMVYLQKENIIDESGMPKERFSAEFPKEGPSILRIQQVVRGDSAAYFCASSPRQVDGYTFGSGTRLTVV.

This clone was seen repeatedly, ten times or more. The J gene is TRBJ1-2, the V gene TRBV25-1; D possibly corresponds to TRBD1 (6 bases). Germline V gene data show CDR1 as MGHDK and CDR2 as SYGVNS. This CDR3 has 17 residues. V was pared by 8 bases and J by 4 bases, with 26 bases between. In DNA, the CDR3 is TGTGCCAGCTACCCCACCCCACAGGGAATTTTCAGCTATGGCTACACCTTC. Translating it yields CASYPTPQGIFSYGYTF.

Many counts were recorded for this clone. This chain joins TRBV7-9 and TRBJ2-1; 13 bases match TRBD2. The CDR3 loop spans 14 amino acids. Trimming cost V 7 bases and J 10 bases; bases outside gene matches: 7. Germline CDR1 is SEHNR and CDR2 is FQNEAQ (reference sequence). The CDR3 protein is CASTLRTSGSEQFF. For the CDR3, the DNA is TGTGCCAGCACCCTGAGGACTAGCGGGAGCGAGCAGTTCTTC.

This clone was seen repeatedly, ten times or more. J is TRBJ2-7 and V is TRBV5-6; possible D gene TRBD1, 6 bases. CDR1 is SGHDT, CDR2 YYEEEE, per germline. CDR3 length: 12 residues. The V end was cut by 1 base, the J end by 4 bases, with 6 bases between. This CDR3 reads CASSLRGYEQYF. CDR3 bases: TGTGCCAGCAGCTTGAGGGGGTACGAGCAGTACTTC.

At least ten counts were recorded for this clone. The rearrangement links TRBV20-1 to TRBJ2-7; a weak D match, TRBD2 (6 bases). Germline CDR1 reads DFQATT; CDR2 reads SNEGSKA (reference sequence). Trimming shortened V by 6 bases and J by 0 bases, and 30 bases separated the two germline ends. The CDR3 extends over 19 amino acids. The CDR3, as DNA: TGCAGTGCCCCTCCCGTCGGCGGGACCGGAAGATTAAACTCCTACGAGCAGTACTTC. Its protein product is CSAPPVGGTGRLNSYEQYF.

This clone was counted between two and nine times. The V gene is TRBV29-1, the J gene TRBJ2-1, with D possibly being TRBD2 (6 bases). The germline CDR1 and CDR2 sequences are SQVTM and ANQGSEA. The length of the CDR3 is 14 residues. Deletions cut 3 bases from V and 6 bases from J, with 15 bases between. CDR3 region: CSVDWLGGRNEQFF. DNA for the CDR3: TGCAGCGTTGATTGGCTCGGGGGTCGCAATGAGCAGTTCTTC.

The sample holds many counts of this clone. The chain is built from TRBV18 and TRBJ1-1; no clear D. Germline values: CDR1 KGHSH, CDR2 LQKENI. The V and J ends lost 2 bases and 4 bases respectively, with 5 bases between them. The CDR3 is made up of 12 amino acids. As DNA, the CDR3 is TGTGCCAGCTCACCAATCACCACTGAAGCTTTCTTT. Protein sequence: CASSPITTEAFF.

Many counts were recorded for this clone. V usage is TRBV5-1 and J usage is TRBJ2-7; TRBD2 matches at 8 bases. The V segment lost 1 base and the J segment 2 bases; nucleotides outside the gene matches: 5. Germline CDR1 reads SGHRS; CDR2 reads YFSETQ. The CDR3 loop spans 15 amino acids. CDR3 residues: CASSLTAGVTYEQYF. The CDR3 nucleotides read TGCGCCAGCAGCTTGACAGCGGGAGTTACCTACGAGCAGTACTTC.

This clone was seen at least ten times. The chain is built from TRBV28 and TRBJ2-5; D is undetermined. This CDR3 contains 13 residues. Germline values: CDR1 MDHEN, CDR2 SYDVKM. Trimming took 8 bases from V and 1 from J, leaving 11 bases between them. DNA of the CDR3: TGTGCCAGCCATAACCCGTTCCAAGAGACCCAGTACTTC. It yields the protein CASHNPFQETQYF. Drawing the rest from reference TRBV28 and TRBJ2-5, the complete variable domain is DVKVTQSSRYLVKRTGEKVFLECVQDMDHENMFWYRQDPGLGLRLIYFSYDVKMKEKGDIPEGYSVSREKKERFSLILESASTNQTSMYLCASHNPFQETQYFGPGTRLLVL.

This clone showed up many times. The J gene is TRBJ1-6, the V gene TRBV4-3; 9 nucleotides agree with TRBD1. Germline V gene data show CDR1 as LGHNA and CDR2 as YSLEER. CDR3 length: 13 amino acids. The trim removed 8 bases at V and 7 bases at J, leaving 3 bases unmatched. For the CDR3, the DNA is TGCGCCAGCGCCGGACAGGGGAATTCACCCCTCCACTTT. It specifies CASAGQGNSPLHF.